This T cell receptor beta chain was identified during a study of T-cell memory formation after mild COVID-19. Study-wide points: Researchers report contracting CD4+ clones mostly in CM and EM, with CD8+ clones in EMRA. Clones that contracted from day 15 to 85 were balanced CD4/CD8, while later expanders leaned CD4+.

TCR alpha and TCR beta cDNA libraries carrying sample barcodes and UMIs were produced by 5'RACE using constant-segment primers. One entry per CDR3 protein, called by TCRdb with MiXCR from the 5' RACE reads. The sample consists of fewer than 90,000 distinct CDR3 sequences, around 13% of them appearing once. This clonotype was observed a few times. The antigen remains unidentified. The length of the CDR3 is 16 residues. CDR1 is DFQATT, CDR2 SNEGSKA, per germline (reference sequence). Trimming took 2 bases from V and 1 from J; bases not matched to a gene: 10. The sequenced material came from PBMCs or a T cell subset sorted from them (not recorded which). The receptor was isolated from an adult woman who had mild COVID-19 (a few samples of this study predate the infection). Cell type and time point are not known. This rearrangement joins TRBV20-1 to TRBJ1-2; 7 bases line up with TRBD1. CDR3 coding DNA: TGCAGTGCTAGACTTCTCCGGGACAGATTTAACTATGGCTACACCTTC. Residues: CSARLLRDRFNYGYTF.